These 11 T cell receptor beta chains originate from one sample sequenced in a study of blood T cell repertoires in COVID-19. Data came from immunoSEQ multiplex PCR; TCRdb stores just in-frame clones and leaves some out. The sample includes approximately 250,000 clones, about nine tenths of them seen just once. Sequencing input: peripheral blood. These receptors were taken from a man between 25 and 39 years old with COVID-19, enrolled during active disease.

The chain links TRBV6-5 to TRBJ2-7; the D gene is possibly TRBD1 (6 bases). V lost 6 bases and J lost 7, with 19 bases in between. The CDR3 loop spans 14 amino acids. Per germline, CDR1 MNHEY and CDR2 SVGAGI. The CDR3 sequence: CASSAKAQGGEQYF. The DNA of the CDR3 is TGTGCCAGCAGCGCAAAGGCACAGGGTGGGGAGCAGTACTTC.

This sequence joins TRBV4-1 and TRBJ2-4; D might be TRBD1 (6 bases). Germline CDR1 and CDR2: MGHRA and YSYEKL. With 0 bases removed from V and 2 bases from J, the gap between germline ends came to 14 bases. The CDR3 totals 17 residues. CDR3 sequence reads: CASSQDALGASKNIQYF. The CDR3 bases are TGCGCCAGCAGCCAAGATGCTCTGGGGGCCTCCAAAAACATTCAGTACTTC.

With respect to this clone: This CDR3 fails to terminate in the conserved phenylalanine or tryptophan, so it likely reflects a read error. It is unclear where the CDR3 begins or ends on the DNA, so no DNA is shown, and the CDR3 is as TCRdb lists it. The chain joins TRBV4-1 to TRBJ2-3; the table gives TRBD2 as D, unverified against the DNA. CDR1 is MGHRA and CDR2 is YSYEKL in the germline V gene. Ends included, the CDR3 has 9 residues. The CDR3 is CASSQEDGG.

The chain couples TRBV6-5 to TRBJ1-4; 9 bases match TRBD1. Germline V gene data show CDR1 as MNHEY and CDR2 as SVGAGI. The ends lost 5 bases at V and 9 bases at J; junction bases unmatched: 7. The CDR3 length is 14 residues. For the CDR3, the DNA is TGTGCCAGCAGTACTGGACAGGGGCGGCAAAAACTGTTTTTT. This codes for CASSTGQGRQKLFF.

The chain links TRBV7-9 to TRBJ2-3; D gene unclear. From germline, CDR1 is SEHNR and CDR2 FQNEAQ (reference sequence). CDR3 size: 14 residues. V dropped 2 bases and J dropped 8 bases, with 14 bases sitting between them. DNA for the CDR3: TGTGCCAGCAGCTTATTAGACTCTATCGGTACGCAGTATTTT. Amino acid sequence: CASSLLDSIGTQYF.

This clone occurred a few times. The rearrangement joins TRBV6-2 or TRBV6-3 to TRBJ1-1, with D perhaps TRBD1 (5 bases). Per the germline V gene, CDR1 is MNHEY and CDR2 is SVGEGT. The CDR3 loop spans 13 amino acids. V dropped 2 bases and J dropped 1 base, with 5 bases sitting between them. The CDR3 loop reads CASSYRGNTEAFF. CDR3 in DNA: TGTGCCAGCAGTTACAGGGGGAACACTGAAGCTTTCTTT.

The chain joins TRBV7-8 to TRBJ2-5, with TRBD2 as a possible D gene (6 bases). Trimming shortened V by 5 bases and J by 9 bases, and 13 bases separated the two germline ends. Germline CDR1 SGHVS, CDR2 FQNEAQ. This CDR3 is built from 12 residues. The CDR3 DNA follows: TGTGCCAGCAGCCAGATCAGCGGGTCCCAGTACTTC. Encoded protein: CASSQISGSQYF.

This sequence joins TRBV11-2 and TRBJ1-4; D is ambiguous. This CDR3 is built from 16 residues. V was clipped by 1 base and J by 4 bases, with 13 bases between them. Per the germline V gene, CDR1 is SGHAT and CDR2 is FQNNGV. The chain's CDR3 is CASSLGRVGINEKLFF. In DNA form, the CDR3 reads TGTGCCAGCAGCTTAGGCCGGGTCGGGATTAATGAAAAACTGTTTTTT.

The V and J genes are TRBV7-3 and TRBJ2-3; D gene unclear. Germline V CDR1 and CDR2: SGHTA, FQGTGA. The CDR3 contains 10 residues. Trimming cost V 8 bases and J 4 bases, with 4 bases left between them. DNA of the CDR3: TGTGCCAGCCCATCAGATACGCAGTATTTT. Residues: CASPSDTQYF.

This sequence joins TRBV2 and TRBJ2-7, with TRBD2 matching over 10 bases. Germline values: CDR1 SNHLY, CDR2 FYNNEI. The junction had 7 bases not matched to a gene; V was cut back by 2 bases and J by 0 bases. The CDR3 consists of 17 residues. The CDR3 is CASSERLAGASSYEQYF. The CDR3, as DNA: TGTGCCAGCAGTGAACGCCTAGCGGGGGCTAGCTCCTACGAGCAGTACTTC.

The chain recombines TRBV5-5 with TRBJ1-6, with D possibly being TRBD1 (5 bases). The CDR3 has 15 amino acids. The V end was cut by 4 bases, the J end by 7 bases, with 15 bases between. Per germline, CDR1 SGHKS and CDR2 YYEKEE (reference sequence). The CDR3 DNA is TGTGCCAGCAGCCCTGCGTGGGGCGTAAATTCACCCCTCCACTTT. Translated: CASSPAWGVNSPLHF.